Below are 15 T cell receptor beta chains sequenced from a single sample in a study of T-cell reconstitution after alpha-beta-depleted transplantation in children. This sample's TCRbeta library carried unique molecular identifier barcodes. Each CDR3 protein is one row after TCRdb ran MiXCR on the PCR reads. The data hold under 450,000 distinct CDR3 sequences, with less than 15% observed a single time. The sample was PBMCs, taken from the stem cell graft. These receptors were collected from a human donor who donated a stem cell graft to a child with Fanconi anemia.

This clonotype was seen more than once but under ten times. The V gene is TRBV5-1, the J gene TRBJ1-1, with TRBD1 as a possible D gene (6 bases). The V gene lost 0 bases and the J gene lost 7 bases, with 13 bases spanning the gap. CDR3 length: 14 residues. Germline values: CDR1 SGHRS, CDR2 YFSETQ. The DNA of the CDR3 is TGCGCCAGCAGCTTGGATCCAGGAGGGGGTGAAGCTTTCTTT. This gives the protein CASSLDPGGGEAFF.

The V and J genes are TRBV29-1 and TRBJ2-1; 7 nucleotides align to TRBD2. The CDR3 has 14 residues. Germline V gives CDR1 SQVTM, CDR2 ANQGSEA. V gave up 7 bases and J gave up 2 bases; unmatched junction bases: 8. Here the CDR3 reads CSERPRGAYNEQFF. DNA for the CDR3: TGCAGCGAGAGACCCCGGGGGGCCTACAATGAGCAGTTCTTC.

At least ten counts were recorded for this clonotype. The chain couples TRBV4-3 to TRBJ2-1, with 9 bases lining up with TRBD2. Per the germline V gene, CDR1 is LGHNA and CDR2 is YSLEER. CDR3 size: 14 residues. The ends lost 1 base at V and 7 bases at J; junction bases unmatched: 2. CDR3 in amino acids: CASSQGLAANEQFF. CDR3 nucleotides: TGCGCCAGCAGCCAAGGACTAGCGGCAAATGAGCAGTTCTTC.

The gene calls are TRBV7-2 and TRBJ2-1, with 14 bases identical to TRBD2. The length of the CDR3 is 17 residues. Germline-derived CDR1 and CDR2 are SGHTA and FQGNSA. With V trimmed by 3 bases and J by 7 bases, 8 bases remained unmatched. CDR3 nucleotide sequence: TGTGCCAGCAGCTTCCGACTAGCGGGGGGGCCTACAAATGAGCAGTTCTTC. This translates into CASSFRLAGGPTNEQFF. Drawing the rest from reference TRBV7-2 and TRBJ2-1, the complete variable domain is GAGVSQSPSNKVTEKGKDVELRCDPISGHTALYWYRQSLGQGLEFLIYFQGNSAPDKSGLPSDRFSAERTGGSVSTLTIQRTQQEDSAVYLCASSFRLAGGPTNEQFFGPGTRLTVL.

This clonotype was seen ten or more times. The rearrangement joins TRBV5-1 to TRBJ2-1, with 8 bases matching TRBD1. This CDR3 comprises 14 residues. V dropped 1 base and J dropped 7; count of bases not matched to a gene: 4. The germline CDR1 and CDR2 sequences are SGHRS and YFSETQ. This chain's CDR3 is CASSLIDRGNEQFF. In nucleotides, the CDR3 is TGCGCCAGCAGCTTGATAGACAGGGGAAATGAGCAGTTCTTC.

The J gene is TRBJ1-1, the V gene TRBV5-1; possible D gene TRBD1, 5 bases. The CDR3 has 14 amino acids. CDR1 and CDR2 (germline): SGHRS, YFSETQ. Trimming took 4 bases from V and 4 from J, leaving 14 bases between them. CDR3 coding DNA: TGCGCCAGCAGCCCGAAGGTGGGGGGCACTGAAGCTTTCTTT. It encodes CASSPKVGGTEAFF.

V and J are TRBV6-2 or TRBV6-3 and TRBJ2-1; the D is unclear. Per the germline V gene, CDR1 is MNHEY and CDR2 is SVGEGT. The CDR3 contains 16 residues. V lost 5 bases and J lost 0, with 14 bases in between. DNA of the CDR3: TGTGCCAGCAGTCAGGACGGCCGAAGCTCCTACAATGAGCAGTTCTTC. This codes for CASSQDGRSSYNEQFF.

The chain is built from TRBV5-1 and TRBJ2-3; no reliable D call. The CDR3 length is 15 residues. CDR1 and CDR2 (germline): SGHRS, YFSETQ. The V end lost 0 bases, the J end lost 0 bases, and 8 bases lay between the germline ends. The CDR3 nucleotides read TGCGCCAGCAGCTTGGCGCACGCTAGCACAGATACGCAGTATTTT. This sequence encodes CASSLAHASTDTQYF.

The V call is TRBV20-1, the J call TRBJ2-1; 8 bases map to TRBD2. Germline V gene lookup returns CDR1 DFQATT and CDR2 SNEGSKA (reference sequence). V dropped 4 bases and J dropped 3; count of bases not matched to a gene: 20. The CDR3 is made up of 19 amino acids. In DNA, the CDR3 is TGCAGTGCTATCCGGGGGTACTCAGCCGCGGGGGGACTCTACAATGAGCAGTTCTTC. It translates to CSAIRGYSAAGGLYNEQFF.

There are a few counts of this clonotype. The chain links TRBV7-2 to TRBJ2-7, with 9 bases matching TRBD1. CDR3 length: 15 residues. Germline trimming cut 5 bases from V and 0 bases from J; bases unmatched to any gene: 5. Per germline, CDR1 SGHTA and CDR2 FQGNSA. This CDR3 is CASSVTGGRSYEQYF. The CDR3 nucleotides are TGTGCCAGCAGCGTAACAGGGGGCCGCTCCTACGAGCAGTACTTC.

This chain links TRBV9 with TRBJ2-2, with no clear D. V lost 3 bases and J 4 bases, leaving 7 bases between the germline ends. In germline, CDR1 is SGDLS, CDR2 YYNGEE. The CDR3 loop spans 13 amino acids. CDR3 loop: CASSATPTGELFF. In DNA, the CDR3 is TGTGCCAGCAGCGCCACACCCACCGGGGAGCTGTTTTTT.

CDR3 residues: CAISEIRGAGTEAFF. The CDR3, as DNA: TGTGCCATCAGTGAGATTCGGGGGGCAGGCACTGAAGCTTTCTTT. The chain recombines TRBV10-3 with TRBJ1-1; weak D call: TRBD1 (6 bases). The CDR3 covers 15 residues. V was pared by 2 bases and J by 4 bases, with 14 bases between. The germline CDR1 and CDR2 sequences are ENHRY and SYGVKD.

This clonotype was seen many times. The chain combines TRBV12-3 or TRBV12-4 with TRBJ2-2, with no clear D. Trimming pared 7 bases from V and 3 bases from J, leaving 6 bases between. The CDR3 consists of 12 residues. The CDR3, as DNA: TGTGCCAGCAACAGTTACACCGGGGAGCTGTTTTTT. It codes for CASNSYTGELFF.

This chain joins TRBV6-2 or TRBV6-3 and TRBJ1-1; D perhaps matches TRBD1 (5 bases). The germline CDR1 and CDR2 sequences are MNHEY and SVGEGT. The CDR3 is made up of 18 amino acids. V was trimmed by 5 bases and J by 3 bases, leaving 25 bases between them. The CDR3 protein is CASSPGGHRRFEYTEAFF. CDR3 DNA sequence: TGTGCCAGCAGTCCAGGAGGGCACAGGAGGTTTGAGTACACTGAAGCTTTCTTT.

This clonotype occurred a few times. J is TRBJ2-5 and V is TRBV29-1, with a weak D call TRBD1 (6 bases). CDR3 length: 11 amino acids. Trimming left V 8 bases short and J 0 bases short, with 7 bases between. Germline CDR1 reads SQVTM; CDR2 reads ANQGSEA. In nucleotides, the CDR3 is TGCAGCACAGGGTACCAAGAGACCCAGTACTTC. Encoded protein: CSTGYQETQYF.